This passage covers 17 T cell receptor beta chains from one sample sequenced in a study of blood T cell repertoires in COVID-19. TCRdb keeps only in-frame clones here, not all; method: immunoSEQ multiplex PCR. The sample carries 140,000 or so clones, around nine tenths recorded once. Sequencing was done on a sample of peripheral blood. These receptor sequences come from a woman aged 50 to 60 with active or convalescent COVID-19.

V is TRBV9 and J is TRBJ2-4, with 14 bases lining up with TRBD2. V lost 4 bases and J lost 6; bases outside the gene matches: 6. Looked up from germline, CDR1 is SGDLS and CDR2 is YYNGEE. This CDR3 spans 16 amino acids. The CDR3 reads CASSPRLAGGVNIQYF. CDR3 coding DNA: TGTGCCAGCAGCCCCCGACTAGCGGGAGGGGTAAACATTCAGTACTTC.

This clone was counted a few times. The chain uses TRBV4-3 and TRBJ2-7, with TRBD1 matching over 7 bases. The CDR3 totals 15 residues. The germline CDR1 and CDR2 sequences are LGHNA and YSLEER. V dropped 0 bases and J dropped 7; count of bases not matched to a gene: 9. For the CDR3, the DNA is TGCGCCAGCAGCCAAGAAAACAGGGGAATTGGAGAGCAGTACTTC. It yields the protein CASSQENRGIGEQYF.

The chain has TRBV29-1 and TRBJ2-1; D is unclear. CDR1 SQVTM and CDR2 ANQGSEA come from the germline V gene. The CDR3 runs 13 residues. The ends were cut back, 3 bases at V and 4 bases at J, with 10 bases in the middle. CDR3 sequence (DNA): TGCAGCGTTGATGCACGGGTTTACAATGAGCAGTTCTTC. It is translated as CSVDARVYNEQFF.

J is TRBJ2-1 and V is TRBV13; weak D call: TRBD1 (6 bases). Germline CDR1 is PRHDT and CDR2 is FYEKMQ (reference sequence). This CDR3 has 16 amino acids. Trimming removed 5 bases from V and 4 bases from J, with 18 bases in between. The chain's CDR3 is CASSHQEWGLYNEQFF. The CDR3 nucleotides are TGTGCCAGCAGCCATCAGGAATGGGGGCTGTACAATGAGCAGTTCTTC. The full variable domain, in which reference TRBV13 and TRBJ2-1 provide the parts outside the CDR3, is AAGVIQSPRHLIKEKRETATLKCYPIPRHDTVYWYQQGPGQDPQFLISFYEKMQSDKGSIPDRFSAQQFSDYHSELNMSSLELGDSALYFCASSHQEWGLYNEQFFGPGTRLTVL.

The V gene is TRBV7-3, the J gene TRBJ2-3, with 10 bases identical to TRBD2. The germline V gene encodes CDR1 SGHTA and CDR2 FQGTGA. V shed 8 bases, J shed 4 bases, and the junction held 12 bases outside the gene matches. This CDR3 is built from 16 residues. CDR3: CASRNGLAGDSDTQYF. CDR3 DNA sequence: TGTGCCAGCCGCAACGGGCTAGCGGGAGACTCAGATACGCAGTATTTT.

This rearrangement joins TRBV29-1 to TRBJ2-5; TRBD1 matches 7 bases. V trimming: 5 bases; J trimming: 2 bases; junction bases outside the gene matches: 2. CDR1 and CDR2 (germline): SQVTM, ANQGSEA. CDR3 length equals 12 residues. This CDR3 is CSVNRGQETQYF. CDR3 in DNA: TGCAGCGTTAACAGGGGACAAGAGACCCAGTACTTC.

CDR3 in DNA: TGTGCCAGCAGCGTAGTCCAGAACACCGGGGAGCTGTTTTTT. This encodes CASSVVQNTGELFF. The V and J genes are TRBV9 and TRBJ2-2; D is ambiguous. Trimming removed 0 bases at V and 1 base at J, with 4 bases between. CDR3 length equals 14 residues. The germline V gene encodes CDR1 SGDLS and CDR2 YYNGEE.

The count of this clone is one. CDR3 loop: CASSDFGETQYF. CDR3 coding DNA: TGTGCCAGCAGTGATTTCGGAGAGACCCAGTACTTC. The V call is TRBV2, the J call TRBJ2-5; no reliable D call. Germline V CDR1 and CDR2: SNHLY, FYNNEI. V was cut by 3 bases and J by 4 bases, with 6 bases left in between. This CDR3 has 12 amino acids.

This rearrangement joins TRBV7-2 to TRBJ2-5; D is perhaps TRBD1 (5 bases). V lost 0 bases to trimming and J lost 4 bases, with 12 bases between them. The CDR3 is 15 residues long. Germline V gene data show CDR1 as SGHTA and CDR2 as FQGNSA. The CDR3 nucleotides read TGTGCCAGCAGCTTAGCTCCAGGGTGGGGAGAGACCCAGTACTTC. This sequence encodes CASSLAPGWGETQYF.

This chain uses TRBV4-3 with TRBJ2-7, with D perhaps matching TRBD1 (6 bases). Trimming took off 0 bases at V and 2 bases at J, with 11 bases between the two ends. This CDR3 is 15 amino acids long. The germline V gene encodes CDR1 LGHNA and CDR2 YSLEER. The CDR3, as DNA: TGCGCCAGCAGCCAAGAGAACAGGGCGACCTACGAGCAGTACTTC. Translated: CASSQENRATYEQYF.

The chain is built from TRBV6-4 and TRBJ2-7; 8 positions match TRBD1. The germline V gene has CDR1 MRHNA and CDR2 SNTAGT. The CDR3 is 14 amino acids. V trimming: 6 bases; J trimming: 1 base; junction bases outside the gene matches: 5. Here the CDR3 DNA reads TGTGCCAGCAGCGAGACAGGGGTGTCCTACGAGCAGTACTTC. This translates into CASSETGVSYEQYF.

A remark on this clone: A read error may account for a junction end that differs from germline. The V call is TRBV5-4, the J call TRBJ2-5; D call uncertain. This CDR3 region has 14 residues. Germline loops: CDR1 SGHNT, CDR2 YYREEE (reference sequence). The CDR3 reads CASSLGGSQEAQYF. Here the CDR3 DNA reads TGTGCCAGCAGCTTGGGTGGAAGCCAAGAGGCCCAGTACTTC.

V gene TRBV28 combines with J gene TRBJ1-1; TRBD1 is a possible D gene (6 bases). Germline CDR1 reads MDHEN; CDR2 reads SYDVKM. The CDR3 covers 14 residues. Trimming stripped 6 bases from V and 1 base from J, with 12 bases between. This CDR3 reads CASRSGQSNTEAFF. CDR3 nucleotide sequence: TGTGCCAGCAGGTCAGGACAGTCGAACACTGAAGCTTTCTTT.

This rearrangement joins TRBV4-3 to TRBJ2-1, with 7 bases that match TRBD2. The germline CDR1 and CDR2 sequences are LGHNA and YSLEER. V was clipped by 1 base and J by 4 bases; unmatched bases: 4. This CDR3 has 15 amino acids. CDR3 DNA: TGCGCCAGCAGCCAAGGGCGGGAGAAGTACAATGAGCAGTTCTTC. Translating gives CASSQGREKYNEQFF.

V is TRBV9 and J is TRBJ2-7, with 7 bases lining up with TRBD1. The germline gives CDR1 SGDLS, CDR2 YYNGEE. There are 14 residues in the CDR3. J was trimmed by 0 bases and V by 3 bases; bases with no gene match: 3. The CDR3 protein is CASSARQGSYEQYF. The DNA for the CDR3 is TGTGCCAGCAGCGCCCGACAGGGCTCCTACGAGCAGTACTTC.

This rearrangement joins TRBV5-5 to TRBJ1-1; the D gene is possibly TRBD1 (6 bases). Trimming left V 7 bases short and J 0 bases short, with 22 bases between. The CDR3 has 17 residues. CDR1 and CDR2 from the germline V gene are SGHKS and YYEKEE (reference sequence). CDR3: CASLSRTALPLNTEAFF. CDR3 bases: TGTGCCAGCCTCTCCCGGACAGCCTTACCTTTGAACACTGAAGCTTTCTTT. The whole variable domain, filled in from reference TRBV5-5 and TRBJ1-1, reads DAGVTQSPTHLIKTRGQQVTLRCSPISGHKSVSWYQQVLGQGPQFIFQYYEKEERGRGNFPDRFSARQFPNYSSELNVNALLLGDSALYLCASLSRTALPLNTEAFFGQGTRLTVV.

This rearrangement joins TRBV3-1 (or the pseudogene TRBV3-2) to TRBJ2-3; D unclear. The germline gives CDR1 LGHDT, CDR2 YNNKEL (reference sequence). The CDR3 is made up of 14 amino acids. V lost 4 bases and J lost 5, with 13 bases in between. CDR3 sequence: CASSLPGPGDTQYF. In DNA form, the CDR3 reads TGTGCCAGCAGCCTCCCTGGTCCCGGAGATACGCAGTATTTT.